This entry lists 27 T cell receptor beta chains sequenced from one sample in a study of shared T cell receptors in the human thymus. The assay was immunoSEQ multiplex PCR, and TCRdb's table has in-frame clones only and misses some. The repertoire holds hundreds of thousands of clones, more than 70% seen once, with roughly 0.0086% in the top ten. This sample also appeared in a second study, on human thymus T cells.

Specimen: thymocytes. These receptor sequences come from a boy younger than two with a congenital heart defect.

The genes are TRBV9 and TRBJ1-4, with D possibly being TRBD1 (5 bases). Trimming stripped 4 bases from V and 1 base from J, with 17 bases between. The germline gives CDR1 SGDLS, CDR2 YYNGEE. This CDR3 spans 17 amino acids. The CDR3 loop is CASSPGVEAQTNEKLFF. CDR3 in DNA: TGTGCCAGCAGCCCGGGGGTAGAGGCGCAAACTAATGAAAAACTGTTTTTT.

The rearrangement uses TRBV4-1 and TRBJ2-7; D call uncertain. Germline lookup yields CDR1 MGHRA and CDR2 YSYEKL. The V end was cut by 9 bases, the J end by 0 bases, with 9 bases between. The CDR3 is 12 amino acids. The CDR3 protein is CASGDSSYEQYF. CDR3 in DNA: TGCGCCAGTGGCGACTCCTCCTACGAGCAGTACTTC.

The chain is built from TRBV28 and TRBJ1-1; D remains unclear. V shed 9 bases and J shed 0 bases, with 11 bases lying between them. Germline V CDR1 and CDR2: MDHEN, SYDVKM. The CDR3 extends over 13 amino acids. The DNA for the CDR3 is TGTGCCAGTGCGCTTCTTATGAACACTGAAGCTTTCTTT. Amino acid sequence: CASALLMNTEAFF.

The V and J genes are TRBV5-1 and TRBJ2-3; 12 nucleotides align to TRBD2. Germline CDR1 is SGHRS and CDR2 is YFSETQ. Germline trimming cut 4 bases from V and 5 bases from J; bases unmatched to any gene: 17. The CDR3 totals 19 residues. CDR3 sequence: CASSPQGLTSGSRVDTQYF. The DNA of the CDR3 is TGCGCCAGCAGCCCCCAGGGCCTGACTAGCGGGAGCCGGGTAGATACGCAGTATTTT.

V is TRBV5-1 and J is TRBJ2-3, with a tentative D call TRBD1 (6 bases). Looked up from germline, CDR1 is SGHRS and CDR2 is YFSETQ. Deletions cut 0 bases from V and 6 bases from J, with 8 bases between. This CDR3 has 13 amino acids. CDR3 loop: CASSLAGVDTQYF. CDR3 DNA: TGCGCCAGCAGCTTGGCAGGGGTTGATACGCAGTATTTT.

This chain links TRBV28 with TRBJ2-1; possibly TRBD2 for D (5 bases). Trimming took off 5 bases at V and 2 bases at J, with 16 bases between the two ends. The CDR3 extends over 16 amino acids. Germline V gene data show CDR1 as MDHEN and CDR2 as SYDVKM. The CDR3 DNA reads TGTGCCAGCAGTCCTCCGGGAATCCGTGCCTACAATGAGCAGTTCTTC. Protein sequence: CASSPPGIRAYNEQFF.

The chain links TRBV6-1 to TRBJ1-1, with 7 positions matching TRBD1. V shed 3 bases and J 4 bases; nucleotides not matched to a gene: 8. CDR3 size: 15 residues. Germline loops: CDR1 MNHNS, CDR2 SASEGT. CDR3 bases: TGTGCCAGCAGTGATTTTGGACAGGCCAGCACTGAAGCTTTCTTT. Protein: CASSDFGQASTEAFF.

CDR3 DNA sequence: TGTGCCAGCAGCTCCTACCGGAATCAGCCCCAGCATTTT. This translates into CASSSYRNQPQHF. The rearrangement uses TRBV7-2 and TRBJ1-5; D gene ambiguous. The CDR3 extends over 13 amino acids. V gave up 4 bases and J gave up 4 bases, with 8 bases separating them. CDR1 and CDR2 from the germline V gene are SGHTA and FQGNSA.

V and J are TRBV4-3 and TRBJ2-2; D gene unclear. The CDR3 has 16 residues. Between the trimmed V and J ends, which lost 0 bases and 2 bases, there was a span of 10 bases. CDR1 is LGHNA, CDR2 YSLEER, per germline. The CDR3 region is CASSQDLGSNTGELFF. CDR3 nucleotides: TGCGCCAGCAGCCAAGATTTGGGCAGCAACACCGGGGAGCTGTTTTTT.

The chain is built from TRBV27 and TRBJ2-7, with TRBD2 matching over 8 bases. The J segment lost 2 bases and the V segment lost 3 bases, leaving 3 bases of the junction unmatched. From germline, CDR1 is MNHEY and CDR2 SMNVEV (reference sequence). CDR3 size: 14 residues. The DNA of the CDR3 is TGTGCCAGCAGTTTCGCAGCGGGGGCCTACGAGCAGTACTTC. It codes for CASSFAAGAYEQYF.

The chain uses TRBV18 and TRBJ2-7, with D unresolved. Between the trimmed V and J ends, which lost 2 bases and 0 bases, there was a span of 8 bases. This CDR3 comprises 14 residues. Looked up from germline, CDR1 is KGHSH and CDR2 is LQKENI. CDR3 in DNA: TGTGCCAGCTCACCAGTCAGTGACTCCTACGAGCAGTACTTC. Amino acid sequence: CASSPVSDSYEQYF.

This chain joins TRBV28 and TRBJ2-2; 14 nucleotides line up with TRBD2. Germline-derived CDR1 and CDR2 are MDHEN and SYDVKM. This CDR3 spans 17 amino acids. This chain's CDR3 is CAAARGLAGEKSGELFF. In DNA, the CDR3 is TGTGCAGCCGCAAGGGGACTAGCGGGAGAAAAGTCCGGGGAGCTGTTTTTT.

This clone was seen just once. The chain combines TRBV6-1 with TRBJ1-6, with 7 bases aligning to TRBD1. Germline trimming cut 2 bases from V and 8 bases from J; bases unmatched to any gene: 33. Germline V lookup: CDR1 MNHNS, CDR2 SASEGT. The CDR3 has 24 amino acids. This CDR3 is CASSEPRWGTRRPGGTATYSPLHF. CDR3 nucleotides: TGTGCCAGCAGTGAACCCCGTTGGGGGACAAGGCGTCCAGGCGGGACAGCGACATATTCACCCCTCCACTTT.

This clone was counted a single time. The chain employs TRBV2 and TRBJ2-1; possible D gene TRBD1, 5 bases. Deletions cut 7 bases from V and 15 bases from J, with 19 bases between. The CDR3 spans 12 residues. Germline lookup yields CDR1 SNHLY and CDR2 FYNNEI. CDR3 bases: TGTGCCAGCACGGCGCAGGGTCAGGTTCGGTTCTTC. It yields the protein CASTAQGQVRFF.

The chain employs TRBV10-1 and TRBJ2-1; TRBD2 matches 10 bases. Germline V gene sequence: CDR1 WNHNN, CDR2 SYGVQD (reference sequence). V lost 4 bases and J lost 8; bases outside the gene matches: 2. CDR3 size: 13 residues. CDR3 loop: CASSALAGDEQFF. CDR3 DNA: TGCGCCAGCAGTGCTCTAGCGGGGGATGAGCAGTTCTTC.

The genes are TRBV5-1 and TRBJ1-1; D unresolved. The CDR3 sequence is 16 residues long. CDR1 is SGHRS and CDR2 is YFSETQ in the germline V gene. Trimming left V 2 bases short and J 1 base short, with 15 bases between. CDR3 in amino acids: CASSLRLGGSNTEAFF. The CDR3, as DNA: TGCGCCAGCAGCTTACGGCTCGGAGGTTCGAACACTGAAGCTTTCTTT.

This chain uses TRBV4-2 with TRBJ2-1, with 13 bases aligning to TRBD2. V lost 1 base, J lost 8 bases, and 8 bases stayed unmatched. The germline V gene encodes CDR1 LGHNA and CDR2 YNFKEQ. The CDR3 is 17 residues long. The CDR3 bases are TGTGCCAGCAGCCAAGGGACTAGCGGGGGCCCACTGGATGAGCAGTTCTTC. Translated: CASSQGTSGGPLDEQFF.

The chain couples TRBV19 to TRBJ2-3; weak D call: TRBD2 (5 bases). The CDR3 sequence is 16 residues long. Germline V gene lookup returns CDR1 LNHDA and CDR2 SQIVND (reference sequence). Between the trimmed V and J ends, which lost 6 bases and 2 bases, there was a span of 18 bases. For the CDR3, the DNA is TGTGCCAGTAGCCTAGGAGGCCGGATACTCACAGATACGCAGTATTTT. Translating gives CASSLGGRILTDTQYF.

The rearrangement uses TRBV15 and TRBJ1-1; D perhaps matches TRBD1 (5 bases). Germline V gene data show CDR1 as LNHNV and CDR2 as YYDKDF (reference sequence). V was trimmed by 3 bases and J by 6 bases, leaving 14 bases between them. This CDR3 is built from 14 residues. CDR3: CATSSIGAQAEAFF. CDR3 sequence (DNA): TGTGCCACCAGCAGTATAGGGGCCCAGGCTGAAGCTTTCTTT.

This clone was observed a handful of times. The chain links TRBV28 to TRBJ2-7; D not certain. This CDR3 has 14 residues. Per the germline V gene, CDR1 is MDHEN and CDR2 is SYDVKM. The V end lost 1 base, the J end lost 2 bases, and 9 bases lay between the germline ends. CDR3 residues: CASSLFSGTYEQYF. In DNA, the CDR3 is TGTGCCAGCAGTTTATTTTCGGGTACCTACGAGCAGTACTTC. Complete variable domain (other parts from reference TRBV28 and TRBJ2-7): DVKVTQSSRYLVKRTGEKVFLECVQDMDHENMFWYRQDPGLGLRLIYFSYDVKMKEKGDIPEGYSVSREKKERFSLILESASTNQTSMYLCASSLFSGTYEQYFGPGTRLTVT.

V gene TRBV4-3 combines with J gene TRBJ2-2; 9 bases fit TRBD2. The CDR3 loop spans 17 amino acids. CDR1 and CDR2 (germline): LGHNA, YSLEER. Trimming took 4 bases from V and 6 from J; bases not matched to a gene: 12. The CDR3 sequence: CASSRHASGMRPGELFF. The CDR3, as DNA: TGCGCCAGCAGCCGCCACGCTAGCGGGATGAGGCCCGGGGAGCTGTTTTTT.

A single count supports this clone. The V gene is TRBV5-4, the J gene TRBJ1-1; 11 bases align to TRBD1. The CDR3 contains 15 residues. Germline V gene lookup returns CDR1 SGHNT and CDR2 YYREEE (reference sequence). The junction had 4 bases not matched to a gene; V was cut back by 4 bases and J by 2 bases. The CDR3 sequence is CASSRGTGGNTEAFF. CDR3 coding DNA: TGTGCCAGCAGCCGAGGGACAGGGGGTAACACTGAAGCTTTCTTT.

This chain links TRBV27 with TRBJ1-4, with D possibly TRBD1 on 6 matching bases. The germline CDR1 and CDR2 sequences are MNHEY and SMNVEV (reference sequence). This CDR3 spans 15 amino acids. Trimming removed 3 bases at V and 6 bases at J, with 14 bases between. CDR3 protein: CASSFQGMEDEKLFF. Here the CDR3 DNA reads TGTGCCAGCAGTTTTCAGGGGATGGAGGATGAAAAACTGTTTTTT.

Written as DNA, the CDR3 is TGTGCCAGCAGCTTAGATCGGGAGGCCACGAACACTGAAGCTTTCTTT. It codes for CASSLDREATNTEAFF. The rearrangement links TRBV11-3 to TRBJ1-1; D ambiguous. The ends were cut back, 0 bases at V and 1 base at J, with 12 bases in the middle. The germline CDR1 and CDR2 sequences are SGHNT and YENEEA. This CDR3 has 16 amino acids. Looking up the rest from reference TRBV11-3 and TRBJ1-1 gives the full variable domain: EAGVVQSPRYKIIEKKQPVAFWCNPISGHNTLYWYLQNLGQGPELLIRYENEEAVDDSQLPKDRFSAERLKGVDSTLKIQPAELGDSAVYLCASSLDREATNTEAFFGQGTRLTVV.

V gene TRBV7-2 combines with J gene TRBJ2-5, with 7 bases identical to TRBD1. The CDR3 sequence is 15 residues long. V gave up 4 bases and J gave up 6 bases; unmatched junction bases: 11. The germline CDR1 and CDR2 sequences are SGHTA and FQGNSA. CDR3 sequence reads: CASSYRQGTRKTQYF. The CDR3 nucleotides are TGTGCCAGCAGCTACAGACAGGGAACGAGAAAGACCCAGTACTTC.

The V call is TRBV4-3, the J call TRBJ2-7, with TRBD1 as a possible D gene (6 bases). The CDR3 is 16 amino acids. Germline assignment: CDR1 LGHNA and CDR2 YSLEER. The ends were cut back, 1 base at V and 2 bases at J, with 15 bases in the middle. The CDR3 protein is CASSQVPDSETYEQYF. CDR3 DNA sequence: TGCGCCAGCAGCCAAGTCCCGGACAGTGAGACCTACGAGCAGTACTTC.

The genes are TRBV19 and TRBJ2-6; possibly TRBD1 for D (5 bases). This CDR3 spans 16 amino acids. From germline, CDR1 is LNHDA and CDR2 SQIVND (reference sequence). V shed 3 bases and J shed 2 bases, with 11 bases lying between them. The CDR3 here is CASSINRRPGANVLTF. DNA for the CDR3: TGTGCCAGTAGTATTAACAGGCGACCTGGGGCCAACGTCCTGACTTTC.